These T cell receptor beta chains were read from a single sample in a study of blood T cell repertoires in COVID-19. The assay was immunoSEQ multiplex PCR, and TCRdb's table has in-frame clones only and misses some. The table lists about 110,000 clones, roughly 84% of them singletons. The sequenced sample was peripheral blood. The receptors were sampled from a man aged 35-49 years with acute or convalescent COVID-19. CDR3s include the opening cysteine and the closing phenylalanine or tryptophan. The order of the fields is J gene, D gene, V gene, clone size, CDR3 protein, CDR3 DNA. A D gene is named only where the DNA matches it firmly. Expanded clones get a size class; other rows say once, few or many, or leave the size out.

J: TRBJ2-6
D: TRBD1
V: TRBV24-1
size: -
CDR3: CATSDPPTGTGANVLTF
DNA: TGTGCCACCAGTGATCCACCGACAGGGACTGGGGCCAACGTCCTGACTTTC

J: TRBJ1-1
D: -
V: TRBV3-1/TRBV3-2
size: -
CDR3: CASSQGFTLNTEAFF
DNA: TGTGCCAGCAGCCAAGGGTTCACACTGAACACTGAAGCTTTCTTT

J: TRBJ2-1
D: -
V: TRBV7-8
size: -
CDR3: CASSLFSRTDNEQFF
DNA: TGTGCCAGCAGCTTATTTAGTAGGACAGACAATGAGCAGTTCTTC

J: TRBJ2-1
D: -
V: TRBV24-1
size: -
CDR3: CATSESGTRFYNEQFF
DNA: TGTGCCACCAGTGAGTCCGGGACAAGATTTTACAATGAGCAGTTCTTC

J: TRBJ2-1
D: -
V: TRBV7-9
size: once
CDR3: CASSMRDFYSYNEQFF
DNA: TGTGCCAGCAGCATGCGGGACTTTTACTCCTACAATGAGCAGTTCTTC

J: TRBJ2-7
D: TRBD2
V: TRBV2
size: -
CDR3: CASRLASGSYEQYF
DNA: TGTGCCAGCAGACTTGCTAGCGGCTCCTACGAGCAGTACTTC

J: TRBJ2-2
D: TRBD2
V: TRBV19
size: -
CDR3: CASSREDANTGELFF
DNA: TGTGCCAGTAGTCGGGAGGACGCGAACACCGGGGAGCTGTTTTTT

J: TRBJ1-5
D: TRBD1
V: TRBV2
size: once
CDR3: CASSNRTGGWGQPQHF
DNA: TGTGCCAGCAGCAATCGAACAGGGGGCTGGGGTCAGCCCCAGCATTTT

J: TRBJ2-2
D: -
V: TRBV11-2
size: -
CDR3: CASSEWGGGNTGELFF
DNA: TGTGCCAGCAGCGAGTGGGGAGGGGGGAACACCGGGGAGCTGTTTTTT

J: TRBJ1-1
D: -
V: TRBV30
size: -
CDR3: CAWNRDMTEAFF
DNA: TGTGCCTGGAACAGGGACATGACTGAAGCTTTCTTT

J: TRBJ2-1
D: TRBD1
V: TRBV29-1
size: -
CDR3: CSVPALKGQTNLNEQFF
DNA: TGCAGCGTTCCAGCCTTAAAGGGACAGACAAATCTCAATGAGCAGTTCTTC

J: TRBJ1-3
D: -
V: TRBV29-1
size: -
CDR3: CSARTDTGNTIYF
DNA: TGCAGCGCCAGGACAGATACTGGAAACACCATATATTTT

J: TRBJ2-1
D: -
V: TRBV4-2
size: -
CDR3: CASSQEGHQRGNEQFF
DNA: TGTGCCAGCAGCCAAGAAGGGCACCAACGGGGTAATGAGCAGTTCTTC

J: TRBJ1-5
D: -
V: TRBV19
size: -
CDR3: CASSPWAGGVNQPQHF
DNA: TGTGCCAGTAGTCCCTGGGCGGGGGGGGTTAATCAGCCCCAGCATTTT

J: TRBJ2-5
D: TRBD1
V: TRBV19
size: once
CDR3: CASSVTGGQETQYF
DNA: TGTGCCAGTAGTGTTACAGGGGGCCAAGAGACCCAGTACTTC

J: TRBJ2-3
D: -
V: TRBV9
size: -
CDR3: CASSGGSTDTQYF
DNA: TGTGCCAGCAGTGGGGGGAGCACAGATACGCAGTATTTT

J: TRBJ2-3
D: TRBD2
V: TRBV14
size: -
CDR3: CASSQDRTSGGTDTQYF
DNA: TGTGCCAGCAGCCAAGATAGAACTAGCGGGGGCACAGATACGCAGTATTTT

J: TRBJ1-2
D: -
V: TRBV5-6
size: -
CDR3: CASSFDQTGYYGYTF
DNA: TGTGCCAGCAGCTTCGATCAGACGGGTTACTATGGCTACACCTTC

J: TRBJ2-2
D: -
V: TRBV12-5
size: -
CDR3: CASGFPPVNTGELFF
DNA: TGTGCTAGTGGTTTCCCCCCGGTGAACACCGGGGAGCTGTTTTTT

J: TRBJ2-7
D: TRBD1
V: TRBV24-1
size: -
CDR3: CATSDTRGMDEQYF
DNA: TGTGCCACCAGTGATACCAGGGGGATGGACGAGCAGTACTTC

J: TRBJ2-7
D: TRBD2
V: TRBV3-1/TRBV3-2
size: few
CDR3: CASSQVAQPGREQYF
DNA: TGTGCCAGCAGCCAAGTGGCACAGCCCGGGAGGGAGCAGTACTTC

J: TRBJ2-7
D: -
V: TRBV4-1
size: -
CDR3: CASSQTDKSSYEQYF
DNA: TGCGCCAGCAGCCAGACGGACAAGAGCTCCTACGAGCAGTACTTC

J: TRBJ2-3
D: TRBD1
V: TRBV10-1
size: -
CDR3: CASSGTDTDTQYF
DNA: TGCGCCAGCAGCGGGACAGACACAGATACGCAGTATTTT

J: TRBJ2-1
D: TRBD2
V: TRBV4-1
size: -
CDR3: CASSQGRGGGRNNEQFF
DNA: TGCGCCAGCAGCCAAGGAAGGGGCGGGGGGAGAAACAATGAGCAGTTCTTC

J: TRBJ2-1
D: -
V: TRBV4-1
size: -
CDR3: CASSQVAANEQFF
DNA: TGCGCCAGCAGCCAAGTAGCGGCCAATGAGCAGTTCTTC

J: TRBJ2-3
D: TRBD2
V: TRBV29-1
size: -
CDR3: CSLALAGGKDTQYF
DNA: TGCAGCCTTGCCCTAGCGGGGGGAAAAGATACGCAGTATTTT

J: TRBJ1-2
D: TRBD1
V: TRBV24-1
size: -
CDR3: CATGQGANYGYTF
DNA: TGTGCCACCGGACAGGGAGCTAACTATGGCTACACCTTC

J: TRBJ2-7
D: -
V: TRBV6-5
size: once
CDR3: CASRTGASSFYEQYF
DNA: TGTGCCAGCCGCACAGGAGCCTCGTCCTTCTACGAGCAGTACTTC

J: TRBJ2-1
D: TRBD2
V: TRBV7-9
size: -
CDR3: CASSLGGGEQFF
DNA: TGTGCCAGCAGCTTAGGCGGGGGTGAGCAGTTCTTC

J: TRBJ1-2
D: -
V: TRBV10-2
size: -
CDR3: CASSGPQGGYTF
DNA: TGCGCCAGCAGTGGTCCGCAGGGGGGCTACACCTTC

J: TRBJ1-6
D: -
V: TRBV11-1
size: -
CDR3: CASSLHVSSYNSPLHF
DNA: TGTGCCAGCAGCTTACACGTGAGCTCCTATAATTCACCCCTCCACTTT

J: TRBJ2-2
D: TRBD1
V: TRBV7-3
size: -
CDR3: CASSLGGQGNTGELFF
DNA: TGTGCCAGCAGCTTAGGGGGACAGGGGAACACCGGGGAGCTGTTTTTT

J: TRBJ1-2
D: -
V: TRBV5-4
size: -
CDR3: CASSLDRDQGYTF
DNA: TGTGCCAGCAGCTTGGACAGGGATCAAGGCTACACCTTC

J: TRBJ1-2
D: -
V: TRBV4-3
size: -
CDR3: CASSQEPRANVYGYTF
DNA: TGCGCCAGCAGCCAAGAACCCAGGGCTAACGTCTATGGCTACACCTTC

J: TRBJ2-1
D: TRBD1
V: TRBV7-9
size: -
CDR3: CACDRDRGSDEQFF
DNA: TGTGCCTGCGACCGGGACAGGGGTTCGGATGAGCAGTTCTTC

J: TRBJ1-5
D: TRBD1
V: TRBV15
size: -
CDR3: CATSRDRGSSNQPQHF
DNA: TGTGCCACCAGCAGAGACAGGGGGAGTAGCAATCAGCCCCAGCATTTT

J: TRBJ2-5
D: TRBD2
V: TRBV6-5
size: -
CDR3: CASRKTSLETQYF
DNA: TGTGCCAGCAGAAAGACTAGCTTAGAGACCCAGTACTTC

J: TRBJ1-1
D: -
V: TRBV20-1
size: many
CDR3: CSARNQREAFF
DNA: TGCAGTGCTAGGAACCAGAGGGAAGCTTTCTTT

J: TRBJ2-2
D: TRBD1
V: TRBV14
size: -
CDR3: CASSQVGTGNTGELFF
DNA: TGTGCCAGCAGCCAAGTGGGGACAGGGAACACCGGGGAGCTGTTTTTT

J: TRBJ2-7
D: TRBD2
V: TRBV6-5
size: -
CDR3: CASSPSGSSYEQYF
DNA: TGTGCCAGCAGCCCCAGCGGGAGCTCCTACGAGCAGTACTTC

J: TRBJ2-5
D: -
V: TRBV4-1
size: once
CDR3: CASSLREVGGDQETQYF
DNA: TGCGCCAGCAGCCTGCGAGAAGTAGGGGGGGATCAAGAGACCCAGTACTTC

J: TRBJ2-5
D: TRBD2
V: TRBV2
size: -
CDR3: CASTQPGLAGVEETQYF
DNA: TGTGCCAGCACCCAACCCGGACTAGCGGGCGTAGAAGAGACCCAGTACTTC

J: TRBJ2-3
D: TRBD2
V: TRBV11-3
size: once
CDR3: CASRLPVAGVTDTQYF
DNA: TGTGCCAGCAGGCTACCAGTAGCGGGGGTCACAGATACGCAGTATTTT

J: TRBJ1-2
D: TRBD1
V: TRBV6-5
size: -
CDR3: CASSRGQGNGYTF
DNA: TGTGCCAGCAGTAGGGGACAGGGGAATGGCTACACCTTC

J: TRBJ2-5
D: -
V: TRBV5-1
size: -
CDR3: CASSRASFQETQYF
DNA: TGCGCCAGCAGCAGGGCTAGCTTTCAAGAGACCCAGTACTTC

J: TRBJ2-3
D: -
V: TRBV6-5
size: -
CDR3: CASSFTGRGPDTQYF
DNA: TGTGCCAGCAGTTTTACGGGGCGGGGCCCGGATACGCAGTATTTT

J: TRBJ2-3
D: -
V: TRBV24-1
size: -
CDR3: CATSDPGADTQYF
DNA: TGTGCCACCAGTGATCCAGGGGCAGATACGCAGTATTTT

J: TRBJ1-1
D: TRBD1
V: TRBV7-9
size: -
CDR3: CASSPRTGENTEAFF
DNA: TGTGCCAGCAGCCCGAGGACAGGGGAGAACACTGAAGCTTTCTTT

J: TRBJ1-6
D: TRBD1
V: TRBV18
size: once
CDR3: CASSPPPGQGSSPLHF
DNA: TGTGCCAGCTCACCACCACCGGGACAGGGGAGTTCACCCCTCCACTTT

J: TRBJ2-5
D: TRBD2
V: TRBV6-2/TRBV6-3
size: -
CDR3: CASSYVLAGGPGETQYF
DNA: TGTGCCAGCAGTTACGTACTAGCGGGGGGGCCTGGAGAGACCCAGTACTTC

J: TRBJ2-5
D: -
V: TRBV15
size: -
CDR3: CATSTLKETQYF
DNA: TGTGCCACCAGCACACTCAAAGAGACCCAGTACTTC

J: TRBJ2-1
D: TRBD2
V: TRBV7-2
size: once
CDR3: CASSPQAGGPDNEQFF
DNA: TGTGCCAGCAGCCCACAAGCGGGGGGGCCTGACAATGAGCAGTTCTTC